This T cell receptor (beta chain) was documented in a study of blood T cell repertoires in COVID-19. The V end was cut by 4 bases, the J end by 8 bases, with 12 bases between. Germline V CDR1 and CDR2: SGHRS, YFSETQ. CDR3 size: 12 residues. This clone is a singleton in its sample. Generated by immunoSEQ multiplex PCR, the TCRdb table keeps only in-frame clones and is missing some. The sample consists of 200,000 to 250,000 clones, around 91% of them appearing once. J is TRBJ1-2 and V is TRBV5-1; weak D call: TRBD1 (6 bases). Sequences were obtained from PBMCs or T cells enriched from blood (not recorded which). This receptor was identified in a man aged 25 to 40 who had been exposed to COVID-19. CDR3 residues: CASSTGQYGYTF. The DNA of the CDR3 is TGCGCCAGCAGCACTGGACAGTACGGCTACACCTTC.